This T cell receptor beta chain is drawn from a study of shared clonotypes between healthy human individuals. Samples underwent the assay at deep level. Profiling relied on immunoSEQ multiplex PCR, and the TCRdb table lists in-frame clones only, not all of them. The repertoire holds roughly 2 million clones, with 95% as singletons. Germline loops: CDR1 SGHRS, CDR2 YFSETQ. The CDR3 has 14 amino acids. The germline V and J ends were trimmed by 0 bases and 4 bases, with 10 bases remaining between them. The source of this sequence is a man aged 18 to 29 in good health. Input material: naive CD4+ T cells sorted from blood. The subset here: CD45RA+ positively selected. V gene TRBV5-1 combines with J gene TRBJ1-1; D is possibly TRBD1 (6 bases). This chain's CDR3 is CASSLGDTVTEAFF. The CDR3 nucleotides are TGCGCCAGCAGCTTGGGGGACACCGTCACTGAAGCTTTCTTT.